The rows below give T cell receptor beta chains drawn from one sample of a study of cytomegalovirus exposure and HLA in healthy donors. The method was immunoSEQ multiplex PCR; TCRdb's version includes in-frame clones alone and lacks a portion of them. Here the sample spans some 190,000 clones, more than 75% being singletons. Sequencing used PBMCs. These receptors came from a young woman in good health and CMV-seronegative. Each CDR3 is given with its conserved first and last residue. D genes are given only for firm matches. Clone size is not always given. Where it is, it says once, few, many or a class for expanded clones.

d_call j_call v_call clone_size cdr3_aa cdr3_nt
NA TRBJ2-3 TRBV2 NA CASRPGGGTDTQYF TGTGCCAGTCGTCCGGGGGGCGGCACAGATACGCAGTATTTT
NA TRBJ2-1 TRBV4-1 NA CASSQVQGTSYNEQFF TGCGCCAGCAGCCAAGTCCAGGGTACGTCCTACAATGAGCAGTTCTTC
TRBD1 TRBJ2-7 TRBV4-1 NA CASSPEGQGGYEQYF TGCGCCAGCAGCCCCGAGGGACAGGGGGGCTACGAGCAGTACTTC
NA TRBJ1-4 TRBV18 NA CASSPLVDEKLFF TGTGCCAGCTCACCTCTAGTGGATGAAAAACTGTTTTTT
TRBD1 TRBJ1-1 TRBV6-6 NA CASSRQGKNTEAFF TGTGCCAGCAGCCGACAGGGGAAGAACACTGAAGCTTTCTTT
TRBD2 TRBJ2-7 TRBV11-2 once CASSLGTSNQGEQYF TGTGCCAGCAGCTTAGGGACTAGTAATCAGGGCGAGCAGTACTTC
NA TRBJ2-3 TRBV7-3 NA CASSLSATGPTDTQYF TGTGCCAGCAGCTTATCTGCGACAGGTCCCACAGATACGCAGTATTTT
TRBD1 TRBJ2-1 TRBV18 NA CASSQDRNEQFF TGTGCCAGCTCACAGGACAGGAATGAGCAGTTCTTC
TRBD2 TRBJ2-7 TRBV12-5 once CASGSKTPGLAGSYEQYF TGTGCTAGTGGTTCTAAAACGCCGGGACTAGCGGGATCCTACGAGCAGTACTTC
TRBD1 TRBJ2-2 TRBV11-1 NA CASSSRQGSAGELFF TGTGCCAGCAGCTCCAGACAGGGTAGTGCCGGGGAGCTGTTTTTT
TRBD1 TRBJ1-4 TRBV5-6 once CASSLMGQGDEKLFF TGTGCCAGCAGCTTGATGGGACAGGGGGATGAAAAACTGTTTTTT
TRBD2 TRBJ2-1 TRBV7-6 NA CASSRTSNNEQFF TGTGCCAGCAGCCGGACTAGTAACAATGAGCAGTTCTTC
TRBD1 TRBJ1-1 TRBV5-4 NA CASSRTGRNTEAFF TGTGCCAGCAGCAGGACAGGGAGAAACACTGAAGCTTTCTTT
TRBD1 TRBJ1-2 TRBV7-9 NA CASSASGGSGGIGGYTF TGTGCCAGCAGCGCATCAGGGGGATCTGGAGGGATTGGTGGCTACACCTTC
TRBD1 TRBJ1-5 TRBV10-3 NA CAISEDRGNQPQHF TGTGCCATCAGTGAGGACAGGGGGAATCAGCCCCAGCATTTT
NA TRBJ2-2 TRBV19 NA CASSTQTGGELFF TGTGCCAGTAGTACTCAGACAGGCGGGGAGCTGTTTTTT
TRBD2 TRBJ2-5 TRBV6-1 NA CASSEMGLAGVSRQETQYF TGTGCCAGCAGTGAAATGGGACTAGCGGGAGTCAGTAGACAAGAGACCCAGTACTTC
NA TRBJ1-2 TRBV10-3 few CAIRGDDGYTF TGTGCCATCAGGGGCGACGATGGCTACACCTTC